These T cell receptor beta chains were read from a single sample in a study of human T cells and chemical hapten exposure. TCRdb re-derived calls from the RACE reads in MiXCR, one entry per CDR3 protein. The table has about 170,000 distinct CDR3 sequences, around a quarter seen once; the top ten hold 2.1%. The source material was whole blood, sampled in connection with sensitization to the hapten diphenylcyclopropenone (DPC). Every receptor here comes from a woman in her late teens or twenties with alopecia areata. Some clones in this sample may be carry-over from other donors' samples. Each CDR3 is given with its conserved first and last residue. A D gene is named only where the DNA matches it firmly. Clone size is shown for a subset of rows, as once, few, many or a class of expanded clone.

j_call: TRBJ2-7; v_call: TRBV5-1; clone_size: .; d_call: .; cdr3_aa: CASSGLVTYEQYF; cdr3_nt: TGCGCCAGCAGCGGACTCGTTACCTACGAGCAGTACTTC
j_call: TRBJ2-1; v_call: TRBV28; clone_size: .; d_call: .; cdr3_aa: CASAGSESRYNEQFF; cdr3_nt: TGTGCCAGTGCGGGTAGCGAGAGTCGTTACAATGAGCAGTTCTTC
j_call: TRBJ2-1; v_call: TRBV12-3/TRBV12-4; clone_size: .; d_call: .; cdr3_aa: CASSFTGQRFF; cdr3_nt: TGTGCCAGCAGTTTTACCGGGCAACGGTTCTTC
j_call: TRBJ1-4; v_call: TRBV6-5; clone_size: many; d_call: .; cdr3_aa: CASSTRAGREKLFF; cdr3_nt: TGTGCCAGCAGTACCCGGGCCGGCCGGGAAAAACTGTTTTTT
j_call: TRBJ1-1; v_call: TRBV20-1; clone_size: .; d_call: .; cdr3_aa: CSAFAGKGGNTEAFF; cdr3_nt: TGCAGTGCGTTTGCAGGGAAGGGAGGGAACACTGAAGCTTTCTTT
j_call: TRBJ1-4; v_call: TRBV27; clone_size: few; d_call: .; cdr3_aa: CASSPGAEKLFF; cdr3_nt: TGTGCCAGCAGTCCAGGGGCCGAAAAACTGTTTTTT
j_call: TRBJ2-7; v_call: TRBV4-1; clone_size: many; d_call: TRBD1; cdr3_aa: CASSQEGDRGYEQYF; cdr3_nt: TGCGCCAGCAGCCAAGAAGGGGACAGGGGCTACGAGCAGTACTTC
j_call: TRBJ1-6; v_call: TRBV10-3; clone_size: .; d_call: TRBD1; cdr3_aa: CAISELGGNSPLHF; cdr3_nt: TGCGCCATCAGTGAGTTAGGGGGCAATTCACCCCTCCACTTT
j_call: TRBJ2-3; v_call: TRBV6-6; clone_size: many; d_call: TRBD2; cdr3_aa: CASSYWRGKDTQYF; cdr3_nt: TGTGCCAGCAGTTACTGGCGGGGGAAAGATACGCAGTATTTT
j_call: TRBJ2-1; v_call: TRBV10-3; clone_size: .; d_call: .; cdr3_aa: CAIRWDGGDEQFF; cdr3_nt: TGTGCCATCAGGTGGGACGGGGGCGATGAGCAGTTCTTC
j_call: TRBJ2-7; v_call: TRBV20-1; clone_size: few; d_call: TRBD2; cdr3_aa: CGASRAGGRMEQYF; cdr3_nt: TGCGGTGCTAGCCGGGCGGGAGGACGAATGGAGCAGTACTTC
j_call: TRBJ2-3; v_call: TRBV10-3; clone_size: .; d_call: TRBD1; cdr3_aa: CVISGAGTRGHF; cdr3_nt: TGTGTCATCAGTGGGGCCGGGACCAGGGGGCATTTT
j_call: TRBJ2-7; v_call: TRBV29-1; clone_size: .; d_call: TRBD2; cdr3_aa: CSVLGRERYEQYF; cdr3_nt: TGCAGCGTTTTAGGGCGGGAGCGGTACGAGCAGTACTTC
j_call: TRBJ2-7; v_call: TRBV4-1; clone_size: .; d_call: .; cdr3_aa: CASSHRDSTYEQYF; cdr3_nt: TGCGCCAGCAGCCACCGGGACTCCACCTACGAGCAGTACTTC
j_call: TRBJ1-5; v_call: TRBV12-3/TRBV12-4; clone_size: .; d_call: .; cdr3_aa: CASRKQGVSNQPQHF; cdr3_nt: TGTGCCAGCAGAAAACAGGGAGTTAGCAATCAGCCCCAGCATTTT
j_call: TRBJ2-4; v_call: TRBV21-1; clone_size: .; d_call: .; cdr3_aa: CASSPAAQGVNIQYF; cdr3_nt: TGTGCCAGCAGCCCTGCGGCACAGGGTGTAAACATTCAGTACTTC
j_call: TRBJ2-3; v_call: TRBV4-3; clone_size: few; d_call: TRBD2; cdr3_aa: CASSQTTSGTDTQYF; cdr3_nt: TGCGCCAGCAGCCAAACGACTAGCGGAACAGATACGCAGTATTTT
j_call: TRBJ1-5; v_call: TRBV20-1; clone_size: .; d_call: .; cdr3_aa: CSALERARLGNQPQHF; cdr3_nt: TGCAGTGCTCTCGAACGGGCTCGGCTGGGCAATCAGCCCCAGCATTTT
j_call: TRBJ2-1; v_call: TRBV13; clone_size: once; d_call: .; cdr3_aa: CASSSPDNEQFF; cdr3_nt: TGTGCCAGCAGCTCCCCCGACAATGAGCAGTTCTTC
j_call: TRBJ2-3; v_call: TRBV7-2; clone_size: few; d_call: .; cdr3_aa: CASSLGGVGTDTQYF; cdr3_nt: TGTGCCAGCAGCTTAGGCGGCGTGGGCACAGATACGCAGTATTTT
j_call: TRBJ2-5; v_call: TRBV5-6; clone_size: few; d_call: .; cdr3_aa: CASSWTPQETQYF; cdr3_nt: TGTGCCAGCAGCTGGACACCACAAGAGACCCAGTACTTC
j_call: TRBJ2-7; v_call: TRBV20-1; clone_size: .; d_call: .; cdr3_aa: CSAGGPYEQYF; cdr3_nt: TGCAGTGCTGGGGGACCCTACGAGCAGTACTTC